The rows below give T cell receptor beta chains drawn from one sample of a study of cytomegalovirus exposure and HLA in healthy donors. Profiling relied on immunoSEQ multiplex PCR, and the TCRdb table lists in-frame clones only, not all of them. The sample lists approximately 290,000 clones, about 80% occurring once. The sequencing sample was made of PBMCs. All receptors come from a girl aged 2 to 10 in good health and CMV-seronegative. The CDR3 runs from the conserved cysteine through the conserved F or W. Fields, in order: clone size, V gene, J gene, D gene, CDR3 DNA, CDR3 protein. The D gene is left open where the match is weak. Clone size is given for some rows only: seen once, a few or many times, or a class if the clone is expanded.

>.|TRBV28|TRBJ2-4|TRBD2
TGTGCCAGCAGTTCATCATTCCCGGACCGCGGGGGGGTGAACATTCAGTACTTC
CASSSSFPDRGGVNIQYF
>few|TRBV7-8|TRBJ2-7|.
TGTGCCAGCAGCTTAGCGACGGGAGACTACGAGCAGTACTTC
CASSLATGDYEQYF
>.|TRBV7-7|TRBJ2-5|.
TGTGCCAGCAGCTACGGAGGGGTGGGGGAGACCCAGTACTTC
CASSYGGVGETQYF
>.|TRBV6-1|TRBJ2-7|TRBD2
TGTGCCAGCAGTGTATATCGGGAGGTTGCCTACGAGCAGTACTTC
CASSVYREVAYEQYF
>.|TRBV29-1|TRBJ2-3|TRBD1
TGCAGCGTTGAAGTCCTGGACAGGGGAACAGATACGCAGTATTTT
CSVEVLDRGTDTQYF
>.|TRBV29-1|TRBJ2-1|.
TGCAGCGTTCGGTACAATGAGCAGTTCTTC
CSVRYNEQFF
>.|TRBV7-9|TRBJ2-7|TRBD1
TGTGCCAGCAGCCTCCGACAGGGGGCAAATACGCACGAGCAGTACTTC
CASSLRQGANTHEQYF
>.|TRBV4-1|TRBJ2-7|.
TGCGCCAGCAGCCAAGCGGCAGGTAAGCCCTACGAGCAGTACTTC
CASSQAAGKPYEQYF
>.|TRBV7-7|TRBJ2-1|TRBD2
TGTGCCAGCAGCTTAGGGCTGACTAGCGGGAGGCGGGGTGAGCAGTTCTTC
CASSLGLTSGRRGEQFF
>.|TRBV18|TRBJ1-4|TRBD1
TGTGCCAGCTCAACGGGACAGCCTTATGAAAAACTGTTTTTT
CASSTGQPYEKLFF
>.|TRBV2|TRBJ1-1|TRBD1
TGTGCCAGCAGTCTTGGACAGGGGCGAGCTGAAGCTTTCTTT
CASSLGQGRAEAFF
>.|TRBV28|TRBJ2-2|.
TGTGCCAGCAGTTTGGGGAGCGCGAACACCGGGGAGCTGTTTTTT
CASSLGSANTGELFF
>few|TRBV2|TRBJ2-2|.
TGTGCCAGCAGCCTATGGCCAGGGGCCGGGGAGCTGTTTTTT
CASSLWPGAGELFF
>.|TRBV9|TRBJ1-1|.
TGTGCCAGCAGCCCCGGTCTGAACACTGAAGCTTTCTTT
CASSPGLNTEAFF
>.|TRBV19|TRBJ1-1|.
TGTGCCTCACGACCCGACAAGTACACTGAAGCTTTCTTT
CASRPDKYTEAFF
>.|TRBV7-3|TRBJ2-3|TRBD1
TGTGCCAGCAGCTTAACCGGTGGGACAGGGTGGTATTTT
CASSLTGGTGWYF
>.|TRBV5-1|TRBJ2-3|.
TGCGCCAGCAGATCCTTTCAGTGGACTAGCACAGATACGCAGTATTTT
CASRSFQWTSTDTQYF
>.|TRBV18|TRBJ2-1|.
TGTGCCAGCTCACCCCGGGAGTTCCTGCGCAATGAGCAGTTCTTC
CASSPREFLRNEQFF
>.|TRBV6-6|TRBJ2-1|TRBD2
TGTGCCAGCAGTTACTCGATAGCGGGAGTTGACAATGAGCAGTTCTTC
CASSYSIAGVDNEQFF
>.|TRBV7-7|TRBJ2-1|TRBD2
TGTGCCAGCAGCCGAAACGGACTAGGTGATGAGCAGTTCTTC
CASSRNGLGDEQFF
>.|TRBV27|TRBJ2-5|TRBD2
TGTGCCAGCAGTTTGTGGTCGGGGGGAGAGACCCAGTACTTC
CASSLWSGGETQYF
>few|TRBV6-1|TRBJ2-7|TRBD1
TGTGCCAGTAGGACCGGGACAGGGGGCGAGGAGCAGTACTTC
CASRTGTGGEEQYF
>.|TRBV5-4|TRBJ2-7|.
TGTGCCAGCAGTAGGCAGGGAATACACGAGCAGTACTTC
CASSRQGIHEQYF
>.|TRBV4-1|TRBJ1-5|.
TGCGCCAGCAGCCAAGAGGGGGGAAGCAATCAGCCCCAGCATTTT
CASSQEGGSNQPQHF
>few|TRBV4-1|TRBJ2-5|TRBD2
TGCGCCAGCAGCCAAGATCGTGGCGGGGGGGCGCGAGAGACCCAGTACTTC
CASSQDRGGGARETQYF
>.|TRBV9|TRBJ2-3|TRBD2
TGTGCCAGCAGCCCAGGGGTTAGCGGGGGCACAGATACGCAGTATTTT
CASSPGVSGGTDTQYF
>.|TRBV11-2|TRBJ2-7|.
TGTGCCAGCAGCACAACCTCTGCAGGGGCGATGGGCTCCTACGAGCAGTACTTC
CASSTTSAGAMGSYEQYF
>.|TRBV7-9|TRBJ2-7|TRBD1
TGTGCCAGCAGCTCGCCCAGGGACAGACCCTACAAGCAGTACTTC
CASSSPRDRPYKQYF
>few|TRBV6-6|TRBJ2-6|.
TGTGCCAGCAGCCATCCTGGGGCCAACGTCCTGACTTTC
CASSHPGANVLTF
>.|TRBV11-1|TRBJ1-1|.
TGTGCCAGCAGCCAGGGGAGTACTGAAGCTTTCTTT
CASSQGSTEAFF
>few|TRBV11-1|TRBJ1-3|.
TGTGCCAGCGGTGACAGGAGCTCTGGAAACACCATATATTTT
CASGDRSSGNTIYF
>.|TRBV9|TRBJ1-2|.
TGTGCCAGCAGTCTTAAAGGGGGGGTGGACTATGGCTACACCTTC
CASSLKGGVDYGYTF
>.|TRBV11-2|TRBJ1-1|.
TGTGCCAGCAGATTACAGGGCATGAACACTGAAGCTTTCTTT
CASRLQGMNTEAFF
>.|TRBV5-1|TRBJ2-7|TRBD1
TGCGCCAGCAGCTTGGCCGGGACAGTCGACGAGCAGTACTTC
CASSLAGTVDEQYF
>.|TRBV19|TRBJ1-1|.
TGTGCCAGCACCCCTGTGGTGTTCGGGGTGAACACTGAAGCTTTCTTT
CASTPVVFGVNTEAFF
>few|TRBV6-6|TRBJ2-7|TRBD1
TGTGCCAGCAGTTTCGAGACAGGGTCCTACGAGCAGTACTTC
CASSFETGSYEQYF
>.|TRBV7-6|TRBJ1-5|.
TGTGCCAGCAGCTTAGCGCGGAAGGATCGTAGGCCGAATCAGCCCCAGCATTTT
CASSLARKDRRPNQPQHF
>.|TRBV11-2|TRBJ2-4|TRBD1
TGTGCCAGCAGCGACTACAGGGGGTTCCTAGCCAAAAACATTCAGTACTTC
CASSDYRGFLAKNIQYF
>.|TRBV2|TRBJ1-1|.
TGTGCCAGCGGGAGGGCGAACACTGAAGCTTTCTTT
CASGRANTEAFF
>once|TRBV6-5|TRBJ1-2|.
TGTGCCAGCAGTTTAGTCGGGGGTGAAGGATGTAGCTACACCTTC
CASSLVGGEGCSYTF
>.|TRBV18|TRBJ2-7|TRBD2
TGTGCCAGCTCACACGCACCTCAACCGGGACTAGCGGGAGTAGGCTACGAGCAGTACTTC
CASSHAPQPGLAGVGYEQYF
>.|TRBV7-2|TRBJ2-7|.
TGTGCCAGCAGCTCCTCAGGGGGGCCCCTTTTCGAGCAGTACTTC
CASSSSGGPLFEQYF
>.|TRBV2|TRBJ2-7|.
TGTGCCAGCAGCGCAGGGGTGTACGAGCAGTACTTC
CASSAGVYEQYF
>.|TRBV4-2|TRBJ1-1|.
TGTGCCAGCAGCCAAGTTGAGGACAGGAACACTGAAGCTTTCTTT
CASSQVEDRNTEAFF
>.|TRBV5-1|TRBJ1-1|.
TGCGCCAGCAGCTTTTCGGGGACTGTAACTGAAGCTTTCTTT
CASSFSGTVTEAFF
>once|TRBV5-4|TRBJ2-3|.
TGTGCCAGCAGCGGTCGGAGAACCACCGGGGGAACAGATACGCAGTATTTT
CASSGRRTTGGTDTQYF
>.|TRBV10-3|TRBJ1-1|TRBD1
TGTGCCACAGGGGGGACAGGGACCATGAACACTGAAGCTTTCTTT
CATGGTGTMNTEAFF
>once|TRBV27|TRBJ1-6|.
TGTGCCAGCAGTTTAGGTAGCTCCTATAATTCACCCCTCCACTTT
CASSLGSSYNSPLHF
>.|TRBV6-5|TRBJ1-5|.
TGTGCCAGCAGTTCCTATAGCAATCAGCCCCAGCATTTT
CASSSYSNQPQHF
>.|TRBV19|TRBJ1-1|.
TGTGCCAGTAGTCCAAAGTGGGCGGGGGGGGACGCTTTCTTT
CASSPKWAGGDAFF
>.|TRBV2|TRBJ2-3|.
TGTGCCAGCAGGGTAGGTCGGGAGCAGTATTTT
CASRVGREQYF